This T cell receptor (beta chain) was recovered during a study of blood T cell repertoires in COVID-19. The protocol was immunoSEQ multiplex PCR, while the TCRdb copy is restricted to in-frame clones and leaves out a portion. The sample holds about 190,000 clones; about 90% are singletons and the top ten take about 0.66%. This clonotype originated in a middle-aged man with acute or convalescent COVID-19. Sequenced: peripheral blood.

The CDR3 DNA sequence: TGTGCCAGTACAACCGACAGGGTGGGGCAGCCCCAGCATTTT. Its protein product is CASTTDRVGQPQHF. The rearrangement uses TRBV19 and TRBJ1-5; 7 nucleotides match TRBD1. CDR1 is LNHDA and CDR2 is SQIVND in the germline V gene (reference sequence). Trimming cost V 7 bases and J 7 bases; bases outside gene matches: 10. This CDR3 contains 14 residues.